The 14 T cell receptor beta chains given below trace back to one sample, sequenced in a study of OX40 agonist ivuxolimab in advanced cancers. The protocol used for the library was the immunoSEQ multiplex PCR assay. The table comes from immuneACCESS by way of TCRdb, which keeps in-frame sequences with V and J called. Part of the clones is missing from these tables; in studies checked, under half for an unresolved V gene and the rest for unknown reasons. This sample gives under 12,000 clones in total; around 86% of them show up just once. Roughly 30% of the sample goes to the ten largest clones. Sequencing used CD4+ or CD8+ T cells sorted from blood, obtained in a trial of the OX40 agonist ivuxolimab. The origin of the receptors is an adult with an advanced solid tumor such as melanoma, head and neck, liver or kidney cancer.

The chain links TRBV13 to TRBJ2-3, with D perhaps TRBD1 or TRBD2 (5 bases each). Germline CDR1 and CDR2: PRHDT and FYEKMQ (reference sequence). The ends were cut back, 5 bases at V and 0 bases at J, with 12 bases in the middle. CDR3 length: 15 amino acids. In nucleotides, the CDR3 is TGTGCCAGCAGCCCCAGTGGGGGTAGCACAGATACGCAGTATTTT. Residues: CASSPSGGSTDTQYF.

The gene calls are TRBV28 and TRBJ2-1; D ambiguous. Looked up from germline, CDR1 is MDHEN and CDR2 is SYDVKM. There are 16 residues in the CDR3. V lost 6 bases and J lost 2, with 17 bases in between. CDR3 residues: CASSSQSVPPYNEQFF. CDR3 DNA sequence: TGTGCCAGCAGCTCTCAAAGCGTGCCCCCCTACAATGAGCAGTTCTTC.

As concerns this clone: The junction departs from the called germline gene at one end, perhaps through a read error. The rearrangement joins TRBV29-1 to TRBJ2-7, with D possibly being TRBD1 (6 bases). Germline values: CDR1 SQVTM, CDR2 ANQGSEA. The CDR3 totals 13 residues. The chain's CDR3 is CSVETGHSYEQCF. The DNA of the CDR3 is TGCAGCGTTGAAACAGGGCACTCCTACGAGCAGTGCTTC.

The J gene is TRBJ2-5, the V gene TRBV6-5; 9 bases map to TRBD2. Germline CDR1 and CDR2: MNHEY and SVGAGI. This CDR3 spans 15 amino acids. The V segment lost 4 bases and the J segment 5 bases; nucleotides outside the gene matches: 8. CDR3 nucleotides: TGTGCCAGCAGTTTAGCTAGCGGGATAGTGGAGACCCAGTACTTC. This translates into CASSLASGIVETQYF.

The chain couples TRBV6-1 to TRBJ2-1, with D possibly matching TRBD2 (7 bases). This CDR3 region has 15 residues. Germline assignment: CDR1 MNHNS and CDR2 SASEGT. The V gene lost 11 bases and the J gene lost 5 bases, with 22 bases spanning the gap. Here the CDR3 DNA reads TGTGCCGGGGGGGCGGTACATGGAAAAGACAATGAGCAGTTCTTC. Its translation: CAGGAVHGKDNEQFF.

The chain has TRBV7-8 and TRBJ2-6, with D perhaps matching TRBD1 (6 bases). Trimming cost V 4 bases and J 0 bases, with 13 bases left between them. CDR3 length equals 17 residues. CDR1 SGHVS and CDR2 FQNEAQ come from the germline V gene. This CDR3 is CASSSGQLRSGANVLTF. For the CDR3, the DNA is TGTGCCAGCAGCTCCGGACAGCTCCGCTCTGGGGCCAACGTCCTGACTTTC.

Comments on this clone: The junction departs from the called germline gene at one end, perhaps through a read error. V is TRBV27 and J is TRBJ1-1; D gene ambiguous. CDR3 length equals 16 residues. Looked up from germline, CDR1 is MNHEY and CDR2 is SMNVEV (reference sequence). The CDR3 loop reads CASSLSPASGNTEAFF. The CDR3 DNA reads TGTGCCAGCAGCTTATCCCCCGCCTCAGGGAACACTGAAGCTTTCTTT.

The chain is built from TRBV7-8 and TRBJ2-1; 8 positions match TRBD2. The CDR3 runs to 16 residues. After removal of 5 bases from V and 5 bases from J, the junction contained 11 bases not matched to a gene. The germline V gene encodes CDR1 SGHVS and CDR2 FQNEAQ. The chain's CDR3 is CASSPKTGGGDNEQFF. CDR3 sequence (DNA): TGTGCCAGCAGCCCCAAGACGGGAGGGGGGGACAATGAGCAGTTCTTC.

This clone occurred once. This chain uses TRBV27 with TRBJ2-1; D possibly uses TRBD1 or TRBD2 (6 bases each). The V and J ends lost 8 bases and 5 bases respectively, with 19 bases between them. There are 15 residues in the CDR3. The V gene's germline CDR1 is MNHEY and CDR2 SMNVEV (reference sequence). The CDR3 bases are TGTGCCAGCTCTCAGGGGAGGCTAGCGCACAATGAGCAGTTCTTC. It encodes CASSQGRLAHNEQFF.

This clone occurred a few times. The CDR3 nucleotides are TGTGCCAGCAGCTTAAATTCTGGTGAAAGCAATCAGCCCCAGCATTTT. Amino acids: CASSLNSGESNQPQHF. The genes are TRBV11-2 and TRBJ1-5; the D is unclear. Trimming stripped 2 bases from V and 1 base from J, with 12 bases between. Germline V gives CDR1 SGHAT, CDR2 FQNNGV. The CDR3 contains 16 residues.

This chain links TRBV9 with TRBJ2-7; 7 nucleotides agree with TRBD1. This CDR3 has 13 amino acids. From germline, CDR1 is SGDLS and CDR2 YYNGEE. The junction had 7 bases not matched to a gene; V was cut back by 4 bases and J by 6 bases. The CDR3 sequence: CASSPGGSGEQYF. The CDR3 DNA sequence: TGTGCCAGCAGCCCAGGGGGATCCGGCGAGCAGTACTTC.

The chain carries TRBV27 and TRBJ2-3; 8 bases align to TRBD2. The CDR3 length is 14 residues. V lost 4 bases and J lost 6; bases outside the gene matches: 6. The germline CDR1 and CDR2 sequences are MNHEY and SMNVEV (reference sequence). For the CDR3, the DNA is TGTGCCAGCAGTTCACTCGGACTAGCTGATACGCAGTATTTT. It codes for CASSSLGLADTQYF.

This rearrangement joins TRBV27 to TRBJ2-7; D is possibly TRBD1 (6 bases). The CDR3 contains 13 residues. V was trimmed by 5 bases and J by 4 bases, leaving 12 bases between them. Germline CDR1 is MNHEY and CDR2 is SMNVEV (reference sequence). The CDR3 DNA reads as TGTGCCAGCAGTCTGGGGGCCGGATACGAGCAGTACTTC. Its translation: CASSLGAGYEQYF.

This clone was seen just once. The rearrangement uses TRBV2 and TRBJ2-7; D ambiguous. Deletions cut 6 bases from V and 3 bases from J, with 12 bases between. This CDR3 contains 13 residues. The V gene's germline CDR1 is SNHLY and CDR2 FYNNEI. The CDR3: CASRAPPYYEQYF. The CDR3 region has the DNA TGTGCCAGCAGAGCGCCACCCTACTACGAGCAGTACTTC.